A single sample is the source of the 26 T cell receptor beta chains below, sequenced in a study of blood T cells in healthy people across ages. Primers used in a second PCR of roughly 6 to 12 cycles were a sample-barcoded 5' primer and a J-beta primer mix. TCRdb processed the 5' RACE reads anew with MiXCR; each CDR3 protein has one entry. The data contain 1.5 million to 2 million distinct CDR3 sequences, 49% of them singletons. The sample was blood. Receptors were obtained from a middle-aged woman in good health.

There are a few counts of this clonotype. V gene TRBV4-2 combines with J gene TRBJ2-5, with TRBD1 identical over 9 bases. Germline-derived CDR1 and CDR2 are LGHNA and YNFKEQ. This CDR3 spans 15 amino acids. V shed 1 base, J shed 3 bases, and the junction held 3 bases outside the gene matches. The CDR3 loop is CASSQAGTGKETQYF. The CDR3 nucleotides read TGTGCCAGCAGCCAAGCCGGGACAGGGAAAGAGACCCAGTACTTC.

The gene calls are TRBV4-2 and TRBJ1-1; D is undetermined. Germline CDR1 and CDR2: LGHNA and YNFKEQ. The CDR3 covers 12 residues. Trimming left V 3 bases short and J 7 bases short, with 9 bases between. The CDR3 sequence is CASSHFRDEAFF. CDR3 nucleotides: TGTGCCAGCAGCCATTTCCGAGATGAAGCTTTCTTT.

V gene TRBV7-2 combines with J gene TRBJ2-1; the match to TRBD2 covers 10 bases. Per the germline V gene, CDR1 is SGHTA and CDR2 is FQGNSA. The CDR3 is made up of 17 amino acids. Trimming cost V 6 bases and J 4 bases; bases outside gene matches: 12. The CDR3 DNA reads as TGTGCCAGCAGACGGAGAGACGGACTAGCGGCATACAATGAGCAGTTCTTC. Protein product: CASRRRDGLAAYNEQFF.

This clonotype was seen more than once but under ten times. This chain links TRBV6-5 with TRBJ2-4; D call uncertain. The J call may be faulty, since TRBJ2-7 better matches the DNA end. The CDR3 extends over 14 amino acids. CDR1 is MNHEY and CDR2 is SVGAGI in the germline V gene. CDR3 sequence: CASSQSYGGYEQYF. The CDR3 DNA is TGTGCCAGCAGTCAGTCGTACGGCGGTTACGAGCAGTACTTC.

This clonotype occurred a few times. CDR3 nucleotides: TGTGCCAGCACCGAACCAGGGTCCGGCACTGAAGCTTTCTTT. This encodes CASTEPGSGTEAFF. This sequence joins TRBV6-2 or TRBV6-3 and TRBJ1-1, with D perhaps matching TRBD1 (5 bases). V lost 7 bases to trimming and J lost 4 bases, with 16 bases between them. The CDR3 totals 14 residues. In germline, CDR1 is MNHEY, CDR2 SVGEGT.

This clonotype has more than one count but fewer than ten. The rearrangement links TRBV20-1 to TRBJ2-1, with 15 bases that match TRBD2. The CDR3 sequence is 13 residues long. CDR1 and CDR2 (germline): DFQATT, SNEGSKA (reference sequence). This CDR3 is CSPSGLAGGEQFF. The DNA of the CDR3 is TGCAGCCCCTCGGGACTAGCGGGGGGCGAGCAGTTCTTC.

This clonotype has more than one count but fewer than ten. The chain recombines TRBV7-9 with TRBJ2-3; the D is unclear. In germline, CDR1 is SEHNR, CDR2 FQNEAQ (reference sequence). Trimming pared 5 bases from V and 0 bases from J, leaving 6 bases between. This CDR3 contains 13 residues. In nucleotides, the CDR3 is TGTGCCAGCAGCCCGCATAGCACAGATACGCAGTATTTT. It codes for CASSPHSTDTQYF.

This clonotype occurred a few times. The chain carries TRBV9 and TRBJ2-7; possible D gene TRBD2, 6 bases. CDR1 SGDLS and CDR2 YYNGEE come from the germline V gene. The CDR3 consists of 15 residues. Trimming cost V 4 bases and J 6 bases, with 20 bases left between them. The CDR3 nucleotides are TGTGCCAGCAGCCTGGGGGGTTACGGGGGAGGCGAGCAGTACTTC. Translated, it gives CASSLGGYGGGEQYF.

Note on this clonotype: Germline is not matched at one junction end, which may reflect a read error. The chain is built from TRBV11-3 and TRBJ2-5, with D perhaps assigned TRBD1 or TRBD2 (5 bases each). The CDR3 runs 15 residues. Germline assignment: CDR1 SGHNT and CDR2 YENEEA. This CDR3 is CASSSRTQGGETQYF. For the CDR3, the DNA is TGTGCCAGTAGCTCGCGGACCCAGGGCGGGGAGACCCAGTACTTC.

This chain uses TRBV18 with TRBJ2-6; 10 bases are shared with TRBD1. Germline V gene lookup returns CDR1 KGHSH and CDR2 LQKENI. V lost 1 base, J lost 1 base, and 4 bases stayed unmatched. The CDR3 is 18 residues long. CDR3 coding DNA: TGTGCCAGCTCACCACAGGGGACAGGGGTTTCTGGGGCCAACGTCCTGACTTTC. This codes for CASSPQGTGVSGANVLTF.

This chain uses TRBV12-3 or TRBV12-4 with TRBJ1-1, with D possibly matching TRBD1 (6 bases). The CDR3 runs 12 residues. With 8 bases removed from V and 8 bases from J, the gap between germline ends came to 15 bases. The CDR3 region is CASGLGADEAFF. Written as DNA, the CDR3 is TGTGCCAGCGGCTTGGGGGCAGACGAAGCTTTCTTT.

This clonotype came up a few times. The junction shows a germline mismatch at one end, possibly a read error. This chain joins TRBV9 and TRBJ2-5, with D perhaps matching TRBD1 or TRBD2 (6 bases each). The J call is in doubt because the DNA end fits TRBJ2-7 better. This CDR3 has 14 residues. The germline V gene has CDR1 SGDLS and CDR2 YYNGEE. The CDR3 DNA follows: TGTGCCAACAGCGAGGACGGGGGCCCGAACGAGCAGTACTTC. As protein: CANSEDGGPNEQYF.

Worth noting for this clonotype: The junction and the germline gene differ at one end; a read error may be behind it. The chain couples TRBV6-2 or TRBV6-3 to TRBJ1-1; D might be TRBD1 (5 bases). The CDR3 sequence is 15 residues long. Germline values: CDR1 MNHEY, CDR2 SVGEGT. The CDR3 sequence is CTSGGIGSMNTEAFF. CDR3 DNA: TGTACCAGCGGGGGTATCGGCAGCATGAACACTGAAGCTTTCTTT.

This clonotype was counted once. V is TRBV7-9 and J is TRBJ2-1; D is ambiguous. Trimming cost V 5 bases and J 5 bases, with 10 bases left between them. Looked up from germline, CDR1 is SEHNR and CDR2 is FQNEAQ (reference sequence). The CDR3 sequence is 13 residues long. This CDR3 is CASSVGINNEQFF. CDR3 nucleotides: TGTGCCAGCAGCGTGGGGATCAACAATGAGCAGTTCTTC.

The rearrangement links TRBV6-5 to TRBJ2-6, with 9 bases lining up with TRBD1. CDR3 size: 18 residues. The V gene end was trimmed by 0 bases and the J gene end by 0 bases; junction bases not matched to a gene: 3. Germline loops: CDR1 MNHEY, CDR2 SVGAGI. CDR3 in DNA: TGTGCCAGCAGTTACTCGGCGGGACAGGGCTCTGGGGCCAACGTCCTGACTTTC. Translated, it gives CASSYSAGQGSGANVLTF.

The chain couples TRBV21-1 to TRBJ2-5. TRBV21-1 is a recognized pseudogene. CDR3 length: 17 amino acids. The CDR3 here is CASSKEVVEQAVETQYF. As DNA, the CDR3 is TGTGCCAGCAGCAAAGAGGTCGTGGAGCAGGCGGTAGAGACCCAGTACTTC.

This chain links TRBV5-6 with TRBJ2-7, with D perhaps given as TRBD1 or TRBD2 (5 bases each). The J call is doubtful: the DNA matches TRBJ2-5 better. The CDR3 is 15 amino acids. The germline V gene has CDR1 SGHDT and CDR2 YYEEEE. The CDR3 sequence is CASSFTGRAVETQYF. Written as DNA, the CDR3 is TGTGCCAGCAGCTTCACGGGACGGGCAGTGGAGACCCAGTACTTC.

With respect to this clonotype: An end of the junction differs from the germline gene, which may be a read error. This sequence joins TRBV6-1 and TRBJ2-3; 9 nucleotides align to TRBD2. CDR1 is MNHNS, CDR2 SASEGT, per germline. The CDR3 has 14 amino acids. The CDR3 region has the DNA TGTGACAGCAGTGAAGGGACTAGCCCGGATACGCAGTATTTT. Translation gives CDSSEGTSPDTQYF.

This chain joins TRBV3-1 and TRBJ1-2; D not certain. The germline CDR1 and CDR2 sequences are LGHDT and YNNKEL (reference sequence). Trimming left V 3 bases short and J 8 bases short, with 16 bases between. The CDR3 is 14 amino acids. CDR3 bases: TGTGCCAGCAGCCAGGCCGGGGTCGACGGAGGCTACACCTTC. Its translation is CASSQAGVDGGYTF.

This clonotype occurred a few times. The genes are TRBV14 and TRBJ2-1; D unresolved. This CDR3 contains 13 residues. Between the trimmed V and J ends, which lost 3 bases and 5 bases, there was a span of 8 bases. CDR1 and CDR2 from the germline V gene are SGHDN and FVKESK. This chain's CDR3 is CASSHTPNNEQFF. The CDR3 bases are TGTGCCAGCAGCCATACACCGAACAATGAGCAGTTCTTC.

At least ten counts were recorded for this clonotype. CDR3 amino acids: CASSYSGWETQYF. Written as DNA, the CDR3 is TGTGCCAGCAGTTACTCCGGTTGGGAGACCCAGTACTTC. The chain joins TRBV6-5 to TRBJ2-5, with no clear D. Germline V gene sequence: CDR1 MNHEY, CDR2 SVGAGI. CDR3 length: 13 amino acids. Trimming took off 0 bases at V and 5 bases at J, with 7 bases between the two ends.

As regards this clonotype: At one end, the junction sequence differs from germline, possibly due to a read error. The chain joins TRBV20-1 to TRBJ2-5; 10 bases map to TRBD2. Germline CDR1 is DFQATT and CDR2 is SNEGSKA (reference sequence). The CDR3 runs to 15 residues. This chain's CDR3 is CSARSLAGEWKTPYF. Here the CDR3 DNA reads TGCAGTGCTAGAAGCCTAGCGGGGGAATGGAAGACCCCGTACTTC.

The V and J genes are TRBV19 and TRBJ2-7; D gene uncertain. CDR1 and CDR2 (germline): LNHDA, SQIVND (reference sequence). The CDR3 is 15 residues long. V was shortened by 2 bases and J by 0 bases, with 11 bases between the two germline ends. The CDR3 DNA is TGTGCCAGTAGTATATTTCCGGAACCCTCCTACGAGCAGTACTTC. Residues: CASSIFPEPSYEQYF.

The chain couples TRBV20-1 to TRBJ2-1, with D possibly being TRBD1 (5 bases). CDR3 length: 14 amino acids. In germline, CDR1 is DFQATT, CDR2 SNEGSKA (reference sequence). With 2 bases removed from V and 8 bases from J, the gap between germline ends came to 16 bases. CDR3 loop: CSARTDTSRDEQFF. CDR3 nucleotide sequence: TGCAGTGCTAGAACCGACACCTCCAGGGATGAGCAGTTCTTC.

The chain has TRBV9 and TRBJ2-3; perhaps TRBD2 as D (5 bases). Trimming removed 0 bases from V and 6 bases from J, with 20 bases in between. Germline CDR1 is SGDLS and CDR2 is YYNGEE. CDR3 length equals 17 residues. The CDR3 sequence: CASSVDSPSTRPDTQYF. CDR3 DNA: TGTGCCAGCAGCGTAGATTCTCCTAGCACAAGGCCTGATACGCAGTATTTT.

This clonotype has only a few counts. The chain employs TRBV14 and TRBJ2-7; the D is unclear. This CDR3 region has 14 residues. The germline V and J ends were trimmed by 4 bases and 2 bases, with 12 bases remaining between them. Looked up from germline, CDR1 is SGHDN and CDR2 is FVKESK. CDR3 residues: CASSLGDVAYEQYF. The CDR3 nucleotides read TGTGCCAGCAGCCTAGGAGACGTCGCCTACGAGCAGTACTTC.